These 24 T cell receptor beta chains came from one sample sequenced in a study of shared clonotypes between healthy human individuals. Data came from immunoSEQ multiplex PCR; TCRdb stores just in-frame clones and leaves some out. The sample has about 590,000 clones; around 95% are singletons. Naive CD8 cells, CD45RO-negative and positively selected for CCR7, excluded terminally differentiated effector memory CD45RA+ cells. The sample comprised naive CD8+ T cells sorted from blood. These receptors were obtained from a woman in her twenties or thirties in good health.

The V gene is TRBV11-2, the J gene TRBJ2-4, with TRBD2 as a possible D gene (5 bases). CDR1 SGHAT and CDR2 FQNNGV come from the germline V gene. The CDR3 covers 12 residues. V was trimmed by 5 bases and J by 8 bases, leaving 10 bases between them. The CDR3 DNA reads as TGTGCCAGCAGCCGACTCGGGGACATTCAGTACTTC. Translation: CASSRLGDIQYF.

CDR3 DNA: TGTGCCAGCAGCTTGTCGGCGGGGGGCTACACCTTC. Encoded protein: CASSLSAGGYTF. The rearrangement joins TRBV7-9 to TRBJ1-2, with no clear D. Trimming cost V 3 bases and J 8 bases, with 10 bases left between them. This CDR3 has 12 residues. The germline V gene encodes CDR1 SEHNR and CDR2 FQNEAQ (reference sequence).

V and J are TRBV4-1 and TRBJ1-4; D call uncertain. CDR3 length: 13 residues. The germline V gene encodes CDR1 MGHRA and CDR2 YSYEKL. The V gene lost 6 bases and the J gene lost 5 bases, with 10 bases spanning the gap. As DNA, the CDR3 is TGCGCCAGCAGAGACGGTGAAAATGAAAAACTGTTTTTT. Its protein is CASRDGENEKLFF.

V is TRBV28 and J is TRBJ2-1, with 15 bases aligning to TRBD2. The CDR3 has 16 residues. With V trimmed by 5 bases and J by 7 bases, 6 bases remained unmatched. CDR1 and CDR2 from the germline V gene are MDHEN and SYDVKM. The CDR3 here is CASSPRTSGRGNEQFF. CDR3 sequence (DNA): TGTGCCAGCAGTCCAAGGACTAGCGGGAGGGGTAATGAGCAGTTCTTC.

This clone has only one observation. Distinct nucleotide sequences in the sample also encode this CDR3. This sequence joins TRBV15 and TRBJ2-7; 9 nucleotides line up with TRBD1. V lost 3 bases to trimming and J lost 3 bases; unmatched junction nucleotides: 3. CDR1 LNHNV and CDR2 YYDKDF come from the germline V gene (reference sequence). There are 14 residues in the CDR3. CDR3 protein: CATSSRDRVYEQYF. The CDR3 nucleotides read TGTGCCACCAGCAGTCGGGACAGGGTCTACGAGCAGTACTTC.

This chain uses TRBV2 with TRBJ2-7; the D is unclear. From germline, CDR1 is SNHLY and CDR2 FYNNEI. Trimming cost V 1 base and J 7 bases, with 17 bases left between them. The CDR3 is 15 residues long. For the CDR3, the DNA is TGTGCCAGCAGTGAAGGGAGTCTAAAACTCTCTGAGCAGTACTTC. This codes for CASSEGSLKLSEQYF.

The chain is built from TRBV6-6 and TRBJ2-7; 7 bases agree with TRBD2. Per the germline V gene, CDR1 is MNHNY and CDR2 is SVGAGI (reference sequence). This CDR3 is 15 amino acids long. The trim removed 8 bases at V and 5 bases at J, leaving 15 bases unmatched. The CDR3 sequence: CASLPTAGAFHEQYF. CDR3 nucleotides: TGTGCCAGCCTACCCACCGCGGGAGCATTCCACGAGCAGTACTTC.

The chain couples TRBV10-3 to TRBJ2-7; the D is unclear. V was trimmed by 2 bases and J by 0 bases, leaving 8 bases between them. The CDR3 runs to 14 residues. Per germline, CDR1 ENHRY and CDR2 SYGVKD. The CDR3 region has the DNA TGTGCCATCAGTGAGGCTGTCGGCTCCTACGAGCAGTACTTC. This gives the protein CAISEAVGSYEQYF.

This CDR3 reads CASSVEGHGYTF. The CDR3 DNA sequence: TGTGCCAGCAGCGTAGAAGGCCATGGCTACACCTTC. The V and J genes are TRBV9 and TRBJ1-2; no definite D call. V gave up 0 bases and J gave up 6 bases, with 6 bases separating them. The CDR3 length is 12 residues. In germline, CDR1 is SGDLS, CDR2 YYNGEE.

The chain links TRBV27 to TRBJ2-7; 11 nucleotides agree with TRBD2. From germline, CDR1 is MNHEY and CDR2 SMNVEV (reference sequence). The ends lost 5 bases at V and 4 bases at J; junction bases unmatched: 4. The CDR3 consists of 14 residues. The CDR3 is CASSTTSGRYEQYF. CDR3 in DNA: TGTGCCAGCAGTACAACTAGCGGGAGATACGAGCAGTACTTC.

This chain joins TRBV2 and TRBJ1-1; a possible D gene is TRBD1 (6 bases). Germline CDR1 reads SNHLY; CDR2 reads FYNNEI. The CDR3 runs 15 residues. Trimming pared 7 bases from V and 8 bases from J, leaving 23 bases between. CDR3 region: CASKTGHTIHREAFF. Written as DNA, the CDR3 is TGTGCCAGCAAGACGGGACACACCATTCACCGGGAAGCTTTCTTT.

This sequence joins TRBV27 and TRBJ1-1; D might be TRBD1 (5 bases). The length of the CDR3 is 14 residues. V was cut by 4 bases and J by 4 bases, with 13 bases left in between. The germline CDR1 and CDR2 sequences are MNHEY and SMNVEV (reference sequence). CDR3 sequence (DNA): TGTGCCAGCAGTTCCAGAGGTCAGGGCACTGAAGCTTTCTTT. It specifies CASSSRGQGTEAFF.

The gene calls are TRBV7-3 and TRBJ2-6; TRBD2 matches at 9 bases. This CDR3 region has 18 residues. Losses at the gene ends were 1 base for V and 2 bases for J; bases not matched to a gene: 6. The germline CDR1 and CDR2 sequences are SGHTA and FQGTGA. The CDR3 DNA reads as TGTGCCAGCAGCTTAAATTCAGTAGCGGGAGCTGGGGCCAACGTCCTGACTTTC. This gives the protein CASSLNSVAGAGANVLTF.

The chain employs TRBV6-5 and TRBJ2-3, with D perhaps TRBD2 (6 bases). CDR3 length: 15 amino acids. CDR1 MNHEY and CDR2 SVGAGI come from the germline V gene. V lost 0 bases, J lost 6 bases, and 13 bases lay in between. CDR3 bases: TGTGCCAGCAGTTACTCGGGAGGCGGTGGTGATACGCAGTATTTT. It is translated as CASSYSGGGGDTQYF.

The genes are TRBV13 and TRBJ2-3; TRBD1 is a possible D gene (5 bases). The CDR3 length is 13 residues. CDR1 PRHDT and CDR2 FYEKMQ come from the germline V gene (reference sequence). Trimming took 2 bases from V and 4 from J, leaving 7 bases between them. CDR3 amino acids: CASSLRGPDTQYF. CDR3 bases: TGTGCCAGCAGCTTAAGGGGTCCAGATACGCAGTATTTT.

The V and J genes are TRBV11-2 and TRBJ2-1, with D uncertain. Trimming cost V 6 bases and J 4 bases, with 13 bases left between them. Germline CDR1 reads SGHAT; CDR2 reads FQNNGV. The CDR3 has 14 amino acids. DNA of the CDR3: TGTGCCAGCAGAGGACCCGATCTTTACAATGAGCAGTTCTTC. It codes for CASRGPDLYNEQFF.

The CDR3 spells CASSLVSTIQETQYF. In nucleotides, the CDR3 is TGTGCCAGCAGCCTTGTCAGTACTATCCAAGAGACCCAGTACTTC. This chain links TRBV5-6 with TRBJ2-5, with D uncertain. The V and J ends lost 4 bases and 1 base respectively, with 14 bases between them. Germline loops: CDR1 SGHDT, CDR2 YYEEEE. This CDR3 has 15 amino acids.

Turning to this clone: Other nucleotide sequences from this sample produce the same CDR3. The chain employs TRBV4-1 and TRBJ2-2, with D unclear. The V and J ends lost 1 base and 4 bases respectively, with 7 bases between them. CDR1 MGHRA and CDR2 YSYEKL come from the germline V gene. The CDR3 is made up of 14 amino acids. CDR3: CASSQGHSTGELFF. As DNA, the CDR3 is TGCGCCAGCAGCCAAGGTCACTCCACCGGGGAGCTGTTTTTT.

The rearrangement links TRBV5-6 to TRBJ2-7; 7 bases agree with TRBD1. With 4 bases clipped from V and 2 bases from J, the junction kept 3 bases outside the gene matches. Germline assignment: CDR1 SGHDT and CDR2 YYEEEE. The CDR3 runs to 13 residues. The CDR3 DNA follows: TGTGCCAGCAGCATGGACAGGACCTACGAGCAGTACTTC. Its protein is CASSMDRTYEQYF.

The chain carries TRBV13 and TRBJ1-2; no definite D call. This CDR3 contains 13 residues. The V end lost 0 bases, the J end lost 2 bases, and 4 bases lay between the germline ends. The germline CDR1 and CDR2 sequences are PRHDT and FYEKMQ (reference sequence). CDR3 DNA sequence: TGTGCCAGCAGCTTAGGAGGGAACTATGGCTACACCTTC. Protein product: CASSLGGNYGYTF.

CDR3 loop: CASSGDRAYGYTF. CDR3 sequence (DNA): TGCGCCAGCAGTGGGGACAGGGCCTATGGCTACACCTTC. This chain joins TRBV10-2 and TRBJ1-2; the match to TRBD1 covers 9 bases. Per the germline V gene, CDR1 is WSHSY and CDR2 is SAAADI. Unmatched junction bases numbered 1, after V lost 4 bases and J lost 4 bases. This CDR3 comprises 13 residues.

Notes on this clone: One end of the junction varies from germline; a read error may be responsible. The chain links TRBV5-4 to TRBJ2-7; either TRBD1 or TRBD2 may supply D (5 bases each). CDR1 is SGHNT and CDR2 is YYREEE in the germline V gene (reference sequence). CDR3 size: 14 residues. The CDR3 DNA reads as TGCGCCAGCAGCCAAAACCGGGACGGCTACGAGCAGTACTTC. Translating it yields CASSQNRDGYEQYF. The full variable domain, completed using reference TRBV5-4 and TRBJ2-7, is ETGVTQSPTHLIKTRGQQVTLRCSSQSGHNTVSWYQQALGQGPQFIFQYYREEENGRGNFPPRFSGLQFPNYSSELNVNALELDDSALYLCASSQNRDGYEQYFGPGTRLTVT.

The chain couples TRBV27 to TRBJ2-5; 11 bases are shared with TRBD2. V was clipped by 2 bases and J by 6 bases; unmatched bases: 2. Germline-derived CDR1 and CDR2 are MNHEY and SMNVEV (reference sequence). CDR3 length: 14 amino acids. CDR3 bases: TGTGCCAGCAGTTTAACTAGCGGGAGTAAGACCCAGTACTTC. Translation gives CASSLTSGSKTQYF.

This clone occurred once. This chain connects TRBV27 to TRBJ1-1; a weak D match, TRBD1 (5 bases). Germline CDR1 reads MNHEY; CDR2 reads SMNVEV (reference sequence). V lost 3 bases and J 0 bases, leaving 11 bases between the germline ends. The CDR3 has 15 amino acids. In DNA form, the CDR3 reads TGTGCCAGCAGTTTGACGGGACTGATGAACACTGAAGCTTTCTTT. It is translated as CASSLTGLMNTEAFF.